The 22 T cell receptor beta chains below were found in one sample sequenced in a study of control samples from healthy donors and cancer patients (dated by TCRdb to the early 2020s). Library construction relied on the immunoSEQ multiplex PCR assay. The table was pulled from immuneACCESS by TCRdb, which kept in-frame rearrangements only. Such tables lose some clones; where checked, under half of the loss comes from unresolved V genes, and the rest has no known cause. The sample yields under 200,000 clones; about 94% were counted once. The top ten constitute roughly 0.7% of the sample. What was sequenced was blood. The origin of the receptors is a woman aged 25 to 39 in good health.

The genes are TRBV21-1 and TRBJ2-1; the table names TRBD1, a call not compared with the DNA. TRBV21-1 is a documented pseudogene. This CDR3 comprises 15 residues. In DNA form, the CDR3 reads TGTGCCAGCAGCAAGGACAGGGGGGGAAACAATGAGCAGTTCTTC. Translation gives CASSKDRGGNNEQFF.

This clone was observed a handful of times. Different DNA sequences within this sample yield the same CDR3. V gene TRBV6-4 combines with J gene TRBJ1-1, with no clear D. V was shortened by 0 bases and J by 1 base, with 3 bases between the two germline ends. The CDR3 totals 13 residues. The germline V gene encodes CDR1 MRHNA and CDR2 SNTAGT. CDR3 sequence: CASSDSANTEAFF. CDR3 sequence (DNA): TGTGCCAGCAGTGACTCAGCGAACACTGAAGCTTTCTTT.

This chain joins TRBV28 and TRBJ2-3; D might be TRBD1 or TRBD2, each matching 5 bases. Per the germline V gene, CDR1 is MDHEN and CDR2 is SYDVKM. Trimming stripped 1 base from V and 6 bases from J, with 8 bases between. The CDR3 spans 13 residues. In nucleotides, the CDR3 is TGTGCCAGCAGTTTATTCGAGGGGGATACGCAGTATTTT. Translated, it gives CASSLFEGDTQYF.

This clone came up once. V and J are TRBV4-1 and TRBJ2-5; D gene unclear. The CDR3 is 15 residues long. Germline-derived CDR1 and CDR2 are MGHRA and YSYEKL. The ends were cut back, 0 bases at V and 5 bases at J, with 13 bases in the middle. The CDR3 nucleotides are TGCGCCAGCAGCCAAGATGGGCAAGTTTTCGAGACCCAGTACTTC. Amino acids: CASSQDGQVFETQYF.

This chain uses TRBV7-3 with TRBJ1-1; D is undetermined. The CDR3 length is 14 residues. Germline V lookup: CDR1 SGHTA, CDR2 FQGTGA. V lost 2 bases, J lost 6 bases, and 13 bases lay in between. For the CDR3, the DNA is TGTGCCAGCAGCTTAGTTTCGACAACAGCTGAAGCTTTCTTT. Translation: CASSLVSTTAEAFF. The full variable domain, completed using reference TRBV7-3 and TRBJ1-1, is GAGVSQTPSNKVTEKGKYVELRCDPISGHTALYWYRQSLGQGPEFLIYFQGTGAADDSGLPNDRFFAVRPEGSVSTLKIQRTERGDSAVYLCASSLVSTTAEAFFGQGTRLTVV.

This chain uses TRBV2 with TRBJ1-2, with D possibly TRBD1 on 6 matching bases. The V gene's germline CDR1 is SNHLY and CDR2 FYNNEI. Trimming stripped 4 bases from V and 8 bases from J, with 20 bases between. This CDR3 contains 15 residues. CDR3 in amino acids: CASSVMMDSRGGYTF. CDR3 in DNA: TGTGCCAGCAGTGTGATGATGGACAGCCGGGGGGGCTACACCTTC.

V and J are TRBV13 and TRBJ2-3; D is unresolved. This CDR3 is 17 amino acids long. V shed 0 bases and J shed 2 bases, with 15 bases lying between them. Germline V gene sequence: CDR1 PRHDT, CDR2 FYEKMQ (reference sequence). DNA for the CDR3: TGTGCCAGCAGCTTAGGACAGCCTGGGCGAGACACAGATACGCAGTATTTT. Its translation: CASSLGQPGRDTDTQYF.

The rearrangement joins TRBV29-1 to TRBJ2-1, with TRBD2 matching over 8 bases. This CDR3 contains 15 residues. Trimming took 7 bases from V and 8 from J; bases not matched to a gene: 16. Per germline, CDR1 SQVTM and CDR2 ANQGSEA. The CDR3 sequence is CSAQGTGLVLDEQFF. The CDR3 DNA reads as TGCAGCGCTCAAGGTACGGGACTAGTCTTAGATGAGCAGTTCTTC.

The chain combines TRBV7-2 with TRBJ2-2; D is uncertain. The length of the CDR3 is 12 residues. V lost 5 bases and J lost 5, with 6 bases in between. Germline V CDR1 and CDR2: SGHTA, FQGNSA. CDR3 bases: TGTGCCAGCAGCCTAAGTACCGGGGAGCTGTTTTTT. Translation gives CASSLSTGELFF.

The DNA of the CDR3 is TGTGCCAGCAGTTCGGGGACTAGCGGGACGCACAATGAGCAGTTCTTC. Protein: CASSSGTSGTHNEQFF. The V call is TRBV28, the J call TRBJ2-1, with 13 positions matching TRBD2. V was clipped by 4 bases and J by 5 bases; unmatched bases: 5. Germline V gene sequence: CDR1 MDHEN, CDR2 SYDVKM. This CDR3 contains 16 residues.

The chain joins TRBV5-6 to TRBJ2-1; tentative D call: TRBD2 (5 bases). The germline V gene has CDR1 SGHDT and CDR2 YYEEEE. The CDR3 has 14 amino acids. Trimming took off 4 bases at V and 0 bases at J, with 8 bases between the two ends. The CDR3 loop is CASSTGLSYNEQFF. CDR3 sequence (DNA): TGTGCCAGCAGCACCGGACTCTCCTACAATGAGCAGTTCTTC.

The CDR3 DNA reads as TGTGCCAGTAGCGACTATACAGGCCTGCCTAGGGGTAACTATGGCTACACCTTC. Amino acid sequence: CASSDYTGLPRGNYGYTF. V gene TRBV19 combines with J gene TRBJ1-2; the D gene is possibly TRBD1 (5 bases). Germline V gene data show CDR1 as LNHDA and CDR2 as SQIVND (reference sequence). This CDR3 is 18 amino acids long. The V end was cut by 6 bases, the J end by 1 base, with 24 bases between.

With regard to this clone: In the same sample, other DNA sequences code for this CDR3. CDR3: CASSSSTEAFF. The CDR3 DNA is TGTGCCAGCAGCTCGAGTACCGAAGCTTTCTTT. This chain joins TRBV7-9 and TRBJ1-1; no firm D call. The CDR3 consists of 11 residues. V was pared by 4 bases and J by 8 bases, with 8 bases between. Germline assignment: CDR1 SEHNR and CDR2 FQNEAQ (reference sequence).

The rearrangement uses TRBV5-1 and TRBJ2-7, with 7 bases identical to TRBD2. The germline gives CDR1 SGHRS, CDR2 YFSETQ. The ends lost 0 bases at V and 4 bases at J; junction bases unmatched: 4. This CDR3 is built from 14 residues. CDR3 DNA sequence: TGCGCCAGCAGCTTGGGGGACTATTCGTACGAGCAGTACTTC. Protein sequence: CASSLGDYSYEQYF.

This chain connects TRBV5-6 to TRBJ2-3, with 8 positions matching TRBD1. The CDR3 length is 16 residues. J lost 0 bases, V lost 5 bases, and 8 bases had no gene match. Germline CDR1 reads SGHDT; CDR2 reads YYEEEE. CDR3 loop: CASSTQGQASTDTQYF. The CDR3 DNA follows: TGTGCCAGCAGTACTCAGGGACAGGCAAGCACAGATACGCAGTATTTT.

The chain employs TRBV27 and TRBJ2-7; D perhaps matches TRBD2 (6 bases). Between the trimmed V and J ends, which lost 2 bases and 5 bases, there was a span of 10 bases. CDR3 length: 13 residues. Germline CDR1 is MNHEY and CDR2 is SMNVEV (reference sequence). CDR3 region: CASSLRGTHEQYF. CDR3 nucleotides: TGTGCCAGCAGTTTACGGGGGACCCACGAGCAGTACTTC.

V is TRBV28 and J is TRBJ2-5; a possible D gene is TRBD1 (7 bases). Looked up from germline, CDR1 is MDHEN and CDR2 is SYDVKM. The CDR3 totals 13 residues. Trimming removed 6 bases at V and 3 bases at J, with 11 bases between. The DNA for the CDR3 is TGTGCCAGCAGGGAGGGACAGAAAGAGACCCAGTACTTC. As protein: CASREGQKETQYF.

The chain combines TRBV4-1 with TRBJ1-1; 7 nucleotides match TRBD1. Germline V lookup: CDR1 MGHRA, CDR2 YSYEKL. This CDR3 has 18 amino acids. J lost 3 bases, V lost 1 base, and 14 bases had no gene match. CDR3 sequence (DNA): TGCGCCAGCAGCCAAGCACCCCGGGACAGCGCGGGGGACACTGAAGCTTTCTTT. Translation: CASSQAPRDSAGDTEAFF.

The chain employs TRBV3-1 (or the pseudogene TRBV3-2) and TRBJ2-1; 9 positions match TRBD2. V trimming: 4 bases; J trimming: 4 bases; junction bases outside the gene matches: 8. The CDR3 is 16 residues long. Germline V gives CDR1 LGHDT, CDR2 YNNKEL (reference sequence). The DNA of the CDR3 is TGTGCCAGCAGCCTCCTGACTAGCGGTCTGTACAATGAGCAGTTCTTC. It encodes CASSLLTSGLYNEQFF.

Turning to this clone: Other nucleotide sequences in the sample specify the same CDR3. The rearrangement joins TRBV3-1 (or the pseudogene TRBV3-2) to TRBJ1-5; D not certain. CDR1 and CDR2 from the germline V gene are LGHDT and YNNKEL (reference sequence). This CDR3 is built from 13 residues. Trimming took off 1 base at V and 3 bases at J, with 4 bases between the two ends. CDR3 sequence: CASSQGPNQPQHF. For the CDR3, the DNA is TGTGCCAGCAGCCAAGGGCCCAATCAGCCCCAGCATTTT.

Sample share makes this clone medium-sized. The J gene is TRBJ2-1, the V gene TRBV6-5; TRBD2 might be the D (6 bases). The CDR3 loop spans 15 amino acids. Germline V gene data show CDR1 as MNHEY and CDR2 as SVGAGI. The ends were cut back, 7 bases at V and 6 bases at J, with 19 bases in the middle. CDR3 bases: TGTGCCAGCACTATATTGGCGGGAACGAGCAATGAGCAGTTCTTC. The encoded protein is CASTILAGTSNEQFF.

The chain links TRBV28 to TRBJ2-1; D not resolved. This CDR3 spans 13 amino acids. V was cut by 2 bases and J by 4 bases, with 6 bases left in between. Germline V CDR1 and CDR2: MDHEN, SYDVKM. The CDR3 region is CASSLDWYNEQFF. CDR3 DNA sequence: TGTGCCAGCAGTTTAGACTGGTACAATGAGCAGTTCTTC.